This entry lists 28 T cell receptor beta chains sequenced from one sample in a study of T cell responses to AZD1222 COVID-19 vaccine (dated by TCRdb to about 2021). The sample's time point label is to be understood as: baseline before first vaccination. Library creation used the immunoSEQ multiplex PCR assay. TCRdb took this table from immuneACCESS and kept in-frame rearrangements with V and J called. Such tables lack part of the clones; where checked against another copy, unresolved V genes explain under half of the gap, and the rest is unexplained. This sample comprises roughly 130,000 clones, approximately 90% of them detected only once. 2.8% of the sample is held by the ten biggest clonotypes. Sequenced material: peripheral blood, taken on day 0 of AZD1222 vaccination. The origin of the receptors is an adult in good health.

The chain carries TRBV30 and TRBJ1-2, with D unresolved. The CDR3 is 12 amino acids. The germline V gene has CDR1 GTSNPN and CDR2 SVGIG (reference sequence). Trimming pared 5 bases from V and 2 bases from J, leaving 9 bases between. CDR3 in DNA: TGTGCCTGGTCAGGCAGGAACTATGGCTACACCTTC. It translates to CAWSGRNYGYTF.

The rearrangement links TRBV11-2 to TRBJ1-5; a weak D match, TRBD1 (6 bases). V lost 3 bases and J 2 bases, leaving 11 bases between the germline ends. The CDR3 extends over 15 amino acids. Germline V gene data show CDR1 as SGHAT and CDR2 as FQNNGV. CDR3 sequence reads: CASSLFGGGNQPQHF. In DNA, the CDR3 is TGTGCCAGCAGCTTGTTCGGGGGCGGCAATCAGCCCCAGCATTTT.

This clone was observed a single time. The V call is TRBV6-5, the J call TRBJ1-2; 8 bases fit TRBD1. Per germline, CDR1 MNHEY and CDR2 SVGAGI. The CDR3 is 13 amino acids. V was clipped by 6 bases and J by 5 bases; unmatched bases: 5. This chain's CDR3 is CASRGQGFYGYTF. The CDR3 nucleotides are TGTGCCAGCAGAGGACAGGGTTTTTATGGCTACACCTTC.

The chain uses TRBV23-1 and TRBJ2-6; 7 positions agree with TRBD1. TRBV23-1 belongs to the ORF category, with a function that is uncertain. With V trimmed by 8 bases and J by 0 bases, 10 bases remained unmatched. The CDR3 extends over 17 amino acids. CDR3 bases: TGCGCCAGCGGCAGCCTGACAGGGTTCTCTGGGGCCAACGTCCTGACTTTC. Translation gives CASGSLTGFSGANVLTF.

The CDR3 spells CASSQDPTIKETQYF. In nucleotides, the CDR3 is TGTGCCAGCAGCCAAGATCCAACTATTAAAGAGACCCAGTACTTC. This rearrangement joins TRBV3-1 (or the pseudogene TRBV3-2) to TRBJ2-5; D is undetermined. The CDR3 runs 15 residues. CDR1 LGHDT and CDR2 YNNKEL come from the germline V gene (reference sequence). Trimming took off 0 bases at V and 3 bases at J, with 11 bases between the two ends.

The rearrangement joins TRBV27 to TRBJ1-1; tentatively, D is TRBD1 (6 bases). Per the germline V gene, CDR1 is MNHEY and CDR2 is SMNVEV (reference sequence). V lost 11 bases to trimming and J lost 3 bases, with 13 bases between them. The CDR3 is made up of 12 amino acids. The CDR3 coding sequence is TGTGCCTTATACAGGGCGGACACTGAAGCTTTCTTT. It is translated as CALYRADTEAFF.

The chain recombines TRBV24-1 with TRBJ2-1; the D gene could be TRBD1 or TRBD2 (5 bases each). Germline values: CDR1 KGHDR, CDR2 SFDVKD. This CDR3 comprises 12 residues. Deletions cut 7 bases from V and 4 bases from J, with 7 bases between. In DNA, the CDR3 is TGTGCCACCAGGGGGACGTACAATGAGCAGTTCTTC. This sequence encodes CATRGTYNEQFF.

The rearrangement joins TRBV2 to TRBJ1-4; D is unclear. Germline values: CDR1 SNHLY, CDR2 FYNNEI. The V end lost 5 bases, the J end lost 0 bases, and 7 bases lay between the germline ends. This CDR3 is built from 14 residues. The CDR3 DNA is TGTGCCAGCAGTCTACTTACAACTAATGAAAAACTGTTTTTT. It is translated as CASSLLTTNEKLFF.

The CDR3 protein is CASSLEGYTGELFF. The DNA for the CDR3 is TGTGCCAGCAGCTTAGAAGGTTACACCGGGGAGCTGTTTTTT. This chain links TRBV7-7 with TRBJ2-2; D ambiguous. From germline, CDR1 is SSHAT and CDR2 FNYEAQ (reference sequence). Trimming left V 1 base short and J 3 bases short, with 6 bases between. CDR3 length: 14 residues.

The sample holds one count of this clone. CDR3 residues: CASSLGERETQYF. CDR3 coding DNA: TGTGCCAGCAGCTTAGGCGAGAGAGAGACCCAGTACTTC. The chain recombines TRBV7-3 with TRBJ2-5; D call uncertain. Per germline, CDR1 SGHTA and CDR2 FQGTGA. The V end lost 2 bases, the J end lost 4 bases, and 8 bases lay between the germline ends. This CDR3 region has 13 residues.

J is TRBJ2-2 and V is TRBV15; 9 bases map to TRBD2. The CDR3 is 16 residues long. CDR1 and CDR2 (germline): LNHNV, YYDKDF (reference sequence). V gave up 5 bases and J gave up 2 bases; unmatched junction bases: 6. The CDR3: CATSESGGTNTGELFF. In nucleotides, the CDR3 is TGTGCCACCAGCGAAAGCGGGGGGACCAACACCGGGGAGCTGTTTTTT.

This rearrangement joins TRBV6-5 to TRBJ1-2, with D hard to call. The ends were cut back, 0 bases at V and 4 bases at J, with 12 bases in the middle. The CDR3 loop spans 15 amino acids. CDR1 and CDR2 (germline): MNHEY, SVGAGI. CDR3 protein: CASSYSRHPGYGYTF. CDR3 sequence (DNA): TGTGCCAGCAGTTACTCCCGACATCCTGGCTATGGCTACACCTTC.

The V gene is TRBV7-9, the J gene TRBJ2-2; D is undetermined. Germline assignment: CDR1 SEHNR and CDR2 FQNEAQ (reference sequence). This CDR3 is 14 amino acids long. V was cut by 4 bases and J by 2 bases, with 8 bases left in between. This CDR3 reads CASSSSSNTGELFF. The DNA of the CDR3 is TGTGCCAGCAGCTCCTCCTCAAACACCGGGGAGCTGTTTTTT.

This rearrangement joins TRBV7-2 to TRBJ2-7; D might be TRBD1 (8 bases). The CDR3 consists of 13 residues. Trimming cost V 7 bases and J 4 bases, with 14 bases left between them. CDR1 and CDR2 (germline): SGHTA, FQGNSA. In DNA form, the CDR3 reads TGTGCCAGCATCCCACAGGGGGGGTACGAGCAGTACTTC. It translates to CASIPQGGYEQYF.

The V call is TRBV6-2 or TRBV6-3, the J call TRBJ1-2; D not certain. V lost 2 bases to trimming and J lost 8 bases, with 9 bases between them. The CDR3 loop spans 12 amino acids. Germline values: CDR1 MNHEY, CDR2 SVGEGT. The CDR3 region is CASSYPAMGYTF. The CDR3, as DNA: TGTGCCAGCAGTTACCCAGCGATGGGCTACACCTTC.

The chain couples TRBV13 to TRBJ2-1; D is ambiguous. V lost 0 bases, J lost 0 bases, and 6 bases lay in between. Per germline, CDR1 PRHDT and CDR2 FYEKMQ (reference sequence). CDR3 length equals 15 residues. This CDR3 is CASSLGSSSYNEQFF. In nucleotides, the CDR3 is TGTGCCAGCAGCTTAGGCTCAAGCTCCTACAATGAGCAGTTCTTC.

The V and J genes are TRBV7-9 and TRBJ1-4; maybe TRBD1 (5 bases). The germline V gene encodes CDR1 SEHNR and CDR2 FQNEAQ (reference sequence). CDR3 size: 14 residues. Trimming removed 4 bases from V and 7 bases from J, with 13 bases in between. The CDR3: CASSSGFTGEKLFF. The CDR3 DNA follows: TGTGCCAGCAGCTCAGGGTTCACCGGTGAAAAACTGTTTTTT.

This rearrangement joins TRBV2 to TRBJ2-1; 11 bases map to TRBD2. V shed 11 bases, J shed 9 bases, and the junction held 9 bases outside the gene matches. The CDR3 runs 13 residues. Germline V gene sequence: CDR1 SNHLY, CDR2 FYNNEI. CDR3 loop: CASRASGRIEQFF. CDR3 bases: TGTGCCTCCCGGGCTAGCGGGAGGATTGAGCAGTTCTTC.

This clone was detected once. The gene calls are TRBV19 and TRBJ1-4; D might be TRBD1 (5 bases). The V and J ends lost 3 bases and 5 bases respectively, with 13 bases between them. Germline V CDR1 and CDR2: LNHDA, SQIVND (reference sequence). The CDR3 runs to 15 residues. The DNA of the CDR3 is TGTGCCAGTAGTATGGTGGAGGCAGGGAATGAAAAACTGTTTTTT. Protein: CASSMVEAGNEKLFF.

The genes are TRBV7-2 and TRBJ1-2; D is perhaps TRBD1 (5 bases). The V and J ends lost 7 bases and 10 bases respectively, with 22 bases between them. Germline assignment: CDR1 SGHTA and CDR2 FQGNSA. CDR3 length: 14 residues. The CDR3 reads CASTDISQGDDYTF. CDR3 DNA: TGTGCCAGCACCGACATAAGTCAGGGAGACGACTACACCTTC.

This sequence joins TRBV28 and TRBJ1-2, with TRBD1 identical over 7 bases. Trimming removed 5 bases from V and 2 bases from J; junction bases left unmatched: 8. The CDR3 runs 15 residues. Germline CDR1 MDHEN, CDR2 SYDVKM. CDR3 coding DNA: TGTGCCAGCAGTGAGCGACAGGGTCGGAACTATGGCTACACCTTC. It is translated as CASSERQGRNYGYTF.

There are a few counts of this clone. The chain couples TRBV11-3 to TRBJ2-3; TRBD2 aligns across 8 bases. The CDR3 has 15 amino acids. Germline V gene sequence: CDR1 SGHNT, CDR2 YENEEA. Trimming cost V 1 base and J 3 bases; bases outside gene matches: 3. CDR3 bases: TGTGCCAGCAGCTTAGTCCTAGCGGGTACAGATACGCAGTATTTT. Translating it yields CASSLVLAGTDTQYF.

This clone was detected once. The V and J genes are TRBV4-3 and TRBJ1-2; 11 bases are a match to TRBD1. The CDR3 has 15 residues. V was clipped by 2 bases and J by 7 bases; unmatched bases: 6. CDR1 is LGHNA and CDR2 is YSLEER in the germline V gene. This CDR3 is CASSQSGTGGSGYTF. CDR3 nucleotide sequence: TGCGCCAGCAGCCAATCCGGGACAGGGGGATCTGGCTACACCTTC.

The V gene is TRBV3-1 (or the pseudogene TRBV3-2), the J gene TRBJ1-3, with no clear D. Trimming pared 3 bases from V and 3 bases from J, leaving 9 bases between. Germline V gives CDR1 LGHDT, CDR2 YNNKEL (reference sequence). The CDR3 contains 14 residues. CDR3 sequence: CASSHSYGGNTIYF. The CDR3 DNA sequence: TGTGCCAGCAGCCACTCCTACGGTGGAAACACCATATATTTT.

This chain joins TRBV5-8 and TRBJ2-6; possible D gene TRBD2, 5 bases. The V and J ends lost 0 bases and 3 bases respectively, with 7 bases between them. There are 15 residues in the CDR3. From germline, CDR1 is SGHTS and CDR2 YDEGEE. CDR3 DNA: TGTGCCAGCAGCTTGGATGCGGGTGGGGCCAACGTCCTGACTTTC. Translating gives CASSLDAGGANVLTF.

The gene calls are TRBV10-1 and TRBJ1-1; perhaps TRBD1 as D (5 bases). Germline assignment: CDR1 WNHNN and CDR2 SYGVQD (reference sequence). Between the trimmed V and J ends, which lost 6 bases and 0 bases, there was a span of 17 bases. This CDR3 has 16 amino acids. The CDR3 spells CASSGDRPGMNTEAFF. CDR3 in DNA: TGCGCCAGCAGCGGGGACCGCCCAGGCATGAACACTGAAGCTTTCTTT.

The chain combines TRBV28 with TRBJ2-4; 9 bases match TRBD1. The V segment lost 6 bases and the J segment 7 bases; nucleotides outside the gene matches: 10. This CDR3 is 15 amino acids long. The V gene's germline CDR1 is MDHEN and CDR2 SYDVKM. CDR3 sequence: CASSGPGQGRNIQYF. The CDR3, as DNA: TGTGCCAGCAGCGGGCCGGGACAGGGTAGGAACATTCAGTACTTC.

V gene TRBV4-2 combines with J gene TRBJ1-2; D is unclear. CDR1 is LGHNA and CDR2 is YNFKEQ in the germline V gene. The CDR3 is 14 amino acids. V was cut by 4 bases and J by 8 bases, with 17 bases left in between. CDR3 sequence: CASSPDGTARGYTF. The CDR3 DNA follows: TGTGCCAGCAGCCCCGACGGTACGGCGCGAGGCTACACCTTC.